The clone carrying this T cell receptor beta chain was recorded many times. Its antigen is not identified. The CDR3 is made up of 20 amino acids. Germline-derived CDR1 and CDR2 are MDHEN and SYDVKM. The V gene end was trimmed by 4 bases and the J gene end by 1 base; junction bases not matched to a gene: 12. The data belong to a study of early T cells in non-severe SARS-CoV-2 infection. Study in general: Bulk RNA taken from unsorted whole blood was sequenced, leaving chains unpaired.

The TCR library protocol attached unique molecular identifiers to the individual cDNA molecules. Each CDR3 protein is one row after TCRdb ran MiXCR on the 5' RACE reads. The repertoire holds some 50,000 distinct CDR3 sequences, with roughly 5.5% as singletons. The study's findings and limits: Sequences matched to VDJdb favored anti-spike CD8 responses, while private and CD4 specificities were missed.

This sequence joins TRBV28 and TRBJ2-6; TRBD2 aligns across 11 bases. The sequence was obtained from an adult who was a healthcare worker with PCR-confirmed SARS-CoV-2 infection or an uninfected control (not recorded which). Material: whole blood. CDR3 nucleotides: TGTGCCAGCAGTTCACCGGGGGTAGCGGGAGGGCGTTCTGGGGCCAACGTCCTGACTTTC. Translating it yields CASSSPGVAGGRSGANVLTF.